The T cell receptor (beta chain) under discussion was sequenced for a study of control samples from healthy donors and cancer patients. The CDR3 totals 14 residues. The V end was cut by 3 bases, the J end by 4 bases, with 11 bases between. CDR1 and CDR2 from the germline V gene are LNHDA and SQIVND (reference sequence). Assay: immunoSEQ multiplex PCR; the TCRdb copy retains only in-frame clones and omits some. The table includes some 130,000 clones, roughly 89% detected once. This clone was detected a few times. The receptor comes from a man aged 25 to 40 in good health. The genes are TRBV19 and TRBJ2-3, with a tentative D call TRBD2 (5 bases). The sequencing input was blood. The CDR3 reads CASSIGLASDTQYF. CDR3 nucleotide sequence: TGTGCCAGTAGTATCGGGCTAGCCTCAGATACGCAGTATTTT. Combining the CDR3 with reference TRBV19 and TRBJ2-3 gives the whole variable domain DGGITQSPKYLFRKEGQNVTLSCEQNLNHDAMYWYRQDPGQGLRLIYYSQIVNDFQKGDIAEGYSVSREKKESFPLTVTSAQKNPTAFYLCASSIGLASDTQYFGPGTRLTVL.